This section outlines one T cell receptor beta chain sequence together with its context. This sample stems from a study of OX40 agonist ivuxolimab in advanced cancers. Overall study context: Ivuxolimab, an antibody acting as an agonist of OX40 (CD134), was used to treat patients.

The CDR3 consists of 12 residues. CDR1 and CDR2 (germline): LNHNV, YYDKDF (reference sequence). With 6 bases removed from V and 0 bases from J, the gap between germline ends came to 3 bases. Produced via immunoSEQ multiplex PCR; TCRdb's table is partial and in-frame only. The sample holds tens of thousands of clones; 94% are singletons and the top ten take about 10%. This chain links TRBV15 with TRBJ2-4; D unresolved. This TCR derives from an adult with an advanced solid tumor such as melanoma, head and neck, liver or kidney cancer. The sequences come from CD4+ or CD8+ T cells sorted from blood, collected in a trial of the OX40 agonist ivuxolimab. CDR3 loop: CATRGAKNIQYF. In DNA form, the CDR3 reads TGTGCCACCAGGGGAGCCAAAAACATTCAGTACTTC.